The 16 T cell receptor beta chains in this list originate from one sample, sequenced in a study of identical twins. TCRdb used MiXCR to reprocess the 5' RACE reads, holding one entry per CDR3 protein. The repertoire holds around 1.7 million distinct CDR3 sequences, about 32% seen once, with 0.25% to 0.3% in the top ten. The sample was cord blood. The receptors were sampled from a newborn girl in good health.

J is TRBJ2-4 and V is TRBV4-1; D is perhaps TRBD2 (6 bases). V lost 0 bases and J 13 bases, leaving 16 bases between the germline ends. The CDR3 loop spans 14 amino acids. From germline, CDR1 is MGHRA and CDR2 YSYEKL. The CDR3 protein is CASSQDHHTREQYF. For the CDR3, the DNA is TGCGCCAGCAGCCAAGATCACCACACACGGGAGCAGTACTTC.

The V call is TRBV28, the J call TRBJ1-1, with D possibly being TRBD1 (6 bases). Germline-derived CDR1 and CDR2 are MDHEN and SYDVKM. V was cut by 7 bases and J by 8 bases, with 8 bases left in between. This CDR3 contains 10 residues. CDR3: CASTQGEAFF. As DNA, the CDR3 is TGTGCCAGCACCCAGGGGGAAGCTTTCTTT.

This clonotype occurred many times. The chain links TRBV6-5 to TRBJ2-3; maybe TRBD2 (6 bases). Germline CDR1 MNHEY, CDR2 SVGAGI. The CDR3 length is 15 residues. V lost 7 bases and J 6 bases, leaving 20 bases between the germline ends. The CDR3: CASTLRGLLVDTQYF. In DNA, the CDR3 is TGTGCCAGCACTCTCCGGGGACTCCTTGTCGATACGCAGTATTTT.

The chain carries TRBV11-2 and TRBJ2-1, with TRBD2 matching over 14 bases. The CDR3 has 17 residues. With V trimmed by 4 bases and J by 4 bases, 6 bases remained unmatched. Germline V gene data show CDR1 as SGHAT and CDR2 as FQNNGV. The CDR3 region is CASSYGLAGGRYNEQFF. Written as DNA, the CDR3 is TGTGCCAGCAGCTACGGACTAGCGGGAGGAAGGTACAATGAGCAGTTCTTC.

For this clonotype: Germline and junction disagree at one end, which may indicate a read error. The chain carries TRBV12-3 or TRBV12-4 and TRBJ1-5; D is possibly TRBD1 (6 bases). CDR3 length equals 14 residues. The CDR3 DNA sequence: TGTGCCAACAGTTTAGGGGGGCTTTATCAGCCCCAGCATTTT. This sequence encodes CANSLGGLYQPQHF.

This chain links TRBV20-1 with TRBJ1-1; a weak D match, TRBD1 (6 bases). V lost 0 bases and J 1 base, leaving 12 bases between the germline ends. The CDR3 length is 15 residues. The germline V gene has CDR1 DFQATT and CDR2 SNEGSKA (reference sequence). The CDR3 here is CSARDLGGGNTEAFF. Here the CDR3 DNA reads TGCAGTGCTAGAGATCTGGGAGGGGGGAACACTGAAGCTTTCTTT.

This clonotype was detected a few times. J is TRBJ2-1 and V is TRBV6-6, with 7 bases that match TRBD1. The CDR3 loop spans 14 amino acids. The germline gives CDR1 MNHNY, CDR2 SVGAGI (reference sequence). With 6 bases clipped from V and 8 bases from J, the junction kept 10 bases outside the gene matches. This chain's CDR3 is CASRPTYRGDEQFF. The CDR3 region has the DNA TGTGCCAGCAGACCGACCTACAGGGGCGATGAGCAGTTCTTC.

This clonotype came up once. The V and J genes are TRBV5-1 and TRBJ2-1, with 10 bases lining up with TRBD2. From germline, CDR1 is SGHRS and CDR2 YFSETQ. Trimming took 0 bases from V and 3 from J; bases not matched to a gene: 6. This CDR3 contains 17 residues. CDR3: CASSLASSGSVYNEQFF. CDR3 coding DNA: TGCGCCAGCAGCTTGGCCTCTAGCGGGAGTGTCTACAATGAGCAGTTCTTC.

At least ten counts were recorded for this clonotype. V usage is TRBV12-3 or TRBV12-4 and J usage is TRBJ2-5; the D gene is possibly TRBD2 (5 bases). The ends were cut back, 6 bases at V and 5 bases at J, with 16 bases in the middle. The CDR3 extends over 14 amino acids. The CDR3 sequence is CASSIPPGIETQYF. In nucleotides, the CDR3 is TGTGCCAGCAGCATACCCCCGGGAATTGAGACCCAGTACTTC.

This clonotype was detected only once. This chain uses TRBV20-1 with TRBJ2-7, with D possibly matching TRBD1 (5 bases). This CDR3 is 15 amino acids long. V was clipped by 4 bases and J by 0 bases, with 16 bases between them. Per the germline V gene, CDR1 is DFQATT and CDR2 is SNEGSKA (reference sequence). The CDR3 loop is CSANPSTVFSYEQYF. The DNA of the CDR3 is TGCAGTGCTAACCCTTCGACAGTTTTCTCCTACGAGCAGTACTTC.

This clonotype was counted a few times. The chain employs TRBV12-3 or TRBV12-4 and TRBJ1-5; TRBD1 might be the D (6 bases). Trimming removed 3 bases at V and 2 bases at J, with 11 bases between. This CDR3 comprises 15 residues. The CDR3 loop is CASSFGYRGNQPQHF. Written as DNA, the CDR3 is TGTGCCAGCAGTTTCGGTTACAGGGGCAATCAGCCCCAGCATTTT.

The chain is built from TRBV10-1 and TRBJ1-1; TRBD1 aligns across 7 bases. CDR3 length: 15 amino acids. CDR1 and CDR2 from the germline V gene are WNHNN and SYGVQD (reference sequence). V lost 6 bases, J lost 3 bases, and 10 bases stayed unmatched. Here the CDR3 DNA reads TGCGCCAGCAGGGACGACAGGGCGGGAGACACTGAAGCTTTCTTT. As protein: CASRDDRAGDTEAFF.

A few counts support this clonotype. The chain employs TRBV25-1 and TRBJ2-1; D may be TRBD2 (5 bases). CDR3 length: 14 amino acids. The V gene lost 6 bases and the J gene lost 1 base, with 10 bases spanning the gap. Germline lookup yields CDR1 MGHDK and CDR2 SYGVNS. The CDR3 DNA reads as TGTGCCAGCAGAGTAGGCGGGTCCTACAATGAGCAGTTCTTC. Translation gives CASRVGGSYNEQFF.

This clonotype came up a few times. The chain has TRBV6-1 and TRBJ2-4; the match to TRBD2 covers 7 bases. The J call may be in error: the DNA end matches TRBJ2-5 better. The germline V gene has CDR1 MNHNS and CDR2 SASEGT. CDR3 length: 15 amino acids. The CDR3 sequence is CASSEGRTSRETQYF. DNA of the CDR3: TGTGCCAGCAGTGAGGGAAGGACTAGTCGAGAGACCCAGTACTTC.

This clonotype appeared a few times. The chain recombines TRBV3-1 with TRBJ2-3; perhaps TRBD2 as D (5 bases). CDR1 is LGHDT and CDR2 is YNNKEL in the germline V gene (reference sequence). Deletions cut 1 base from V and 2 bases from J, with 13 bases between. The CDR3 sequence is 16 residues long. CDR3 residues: CASSQVRSLATDTQYF. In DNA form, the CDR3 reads TGTGCCAGCAGCCAAGTAAGGTCGCTAGCCACAGATACGCAGTATTTT.

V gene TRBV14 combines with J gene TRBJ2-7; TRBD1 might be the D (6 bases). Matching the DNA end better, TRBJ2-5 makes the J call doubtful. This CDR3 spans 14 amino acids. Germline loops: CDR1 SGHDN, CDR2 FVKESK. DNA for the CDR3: TGTGCCAGCAGCCAGACACAGGGTATGGTGACCCAGTACTTC. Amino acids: CASSQTQGMVTQYF.